What follows are 6 T cell receptor delta chains derived from one specimen sequenced in a study of gamma-delta T cells after stem cell transplantation. TCRdb re-called the RT-PCR reads through CATT. The top ten clones hold roughly 29% of a sample with roughly 2,000 delta-chain clones, approximately 20% of them seen once. Sequenced input: gamma-delta T cells. Receptors were obtained from a human donor. It is not recorded whose cells these are; they may come from a transplant donor.

Turning to this clone: TCRdb lists the protein of a much larger clone for this DNA, which differs at residue 6, so this is likely a read error; the protein given here is translated from the DNA itself. The CDR3 loop reads CACDLVSAGLGDTSTDKLIF. The CDR3 DNA is TGTGCCTGTGACTTGGTGTCGGCGGGGCTGGGGGATACATCCACCGATAAACTCATCTTT. The chain uses TRDV2 and TRDJ1; the match to TRDD3 covers 11 bases. After removal of 3 bases from V and 1 base from J, the junction contained 18 bases not matched to a gene. This CDR3 has 20 amino acids. Germline V lookup: CDR1 GEAIGNYY, CDR2 EKD.

This clone is judged medium-sized (0.01 to 0.1%). The J gene is TRDJ1, the V gene TRDV2; no reliable D call. Germline CDR1 GEAIGNYY, CDR2 EKD. Trimming removed 0 bases at V and 0 bases at J, with 16 bases between. The CDR3 contains 17 residues. CDR3 nucleotide sequence: TGTGCCTGTGACACCGCCGCGCGCACACAGTACACCGATAAACTCATCTTT. This gives the protein CACDTAARTQYTDKLIF.

To note about this clone: A far larger clone lies a single base away; this is likely a read error. The chain links TRDV2 to TRDJ1; the match to TRDD3 covers 12 bases. V lost 0 bases and J lost 3; bases outside the gene matches: 22. This CDR3 contains 22 residues. Germline-derived CDR1 and CDR2 are GEAIGNYY and EKD. The DNA for the CDR3 is TGTGCCTGTGACACCCTAGGGCCTTCCCTTACTGGGGGATACCCGGCAGCCGATAAACTCATCTTT. It codes for CACDTLGPSLTGGYPAADKLIF.

On this clone: Since a much larger clone is just one base distant, this may be a read error. This specimen includes other DNA sequences encoding the same CDR3. The chain is built from TRDV2 and TRDJ1; TRDD3 is a possible D gene (6 bases). The CDR3 contains 15 residues. CDR1 and CDR2 from the germline V gene are GEAIGNYY and EKD. CDR3 sequence reads: CACDTLGSNTDKLIF. Here the CDR3 DNA reads TGTGCCTGTGACACGCTGGGGTCAAACACCGATAAACTTATCTTT.

Points on this clone: This may arise from a read error, as a much more abundant clone is one base away. The rearrangement links TRDV2 to TRDJ1, with 11 bases aligning to TRDD3. V dropped 0 bases and J dropped 0; count of bases not matched to a gene: 17. Germline loops: CDR1 GEAIGNYY, CDR2 EKD. CDR3 length: 21 residues. The CDR3 here is CACDTVPLLGDRRGNTDKLIF. The CDR3 DNA reads as TGTGCCTGTGACACCGTGCCACTACTGGGGGATAGAAGGGGGAACACCGATAAACTCATCTTT.

As to this clone: TCRdb's protein, taken from a much larger clone, differs from this DNA's translation at residue 16, likely owing to a read error; the protein displayed comes from the DNA. The V gene is TRDV2, the J gene TRDJ2, with 13 bases aligning to TRDD3. This CDR3 region has 18 residues. CDR1 is GEAIGNYY and CDR2 is EKD in the germline V gene. The CDR3 region has the DNA TGTGCCTGTGACCGACTGGGGGATACGCAGAATTTGACAGCACAATTCTTCTTT. Translated, it gives CACDRLGDTQNLTAQFFF.